A single sample gave rise to the 32 T cell receptor beta chains below, sequenced in a study of neoadjuvant anti-PD-1 for oral cavity cancer. Only in-frame clones appear in the TCRdb table, and some are missing; sequencing was by immunoSEQ multiplex PCR. The sample yields more than 6,500 clones, about 77% seen once. Sequenced material: PBMCs, taken before nivolumab (anti-PD-1) treatment. The receptors were sampled from a person aged 40 to 85 with oral cavity squamous cell carcinoma.

The genes are TRBV6-4 and TRBJ2-3, with TRBD2 matching over 8 bases. CDR3 size: 15 residues. V lost 0 bases, J lost 1 base, and 0 bases stayed unmatched. Germline loops: CDR1 MRHNA, CDR2 SNTAGT. The CDR3 DNA reads TGTGCCAGCAGTGACTCTAGCGGGGGCACAGATACGCAGTATTTT. This sequence encodes CASSDSSGGTDTQYF.

This rearrangement joins TRBV7-2 to TRBJ2-5; D possibly corresponds to TRBD2 (5 bases). The germline gives CDR1 SGHTA, CDR2 FQGNSA. This CDR3 is 14 amino acids long. The V gene lost 1 base and the J gene lost 5 bases, with 11 bases spanning the gap. CDR3 nucleotide sequence: TGTGCCAGCAGCTTAGGTCTAGCTGGGGAGACCCAGTACTTC. Encoded protein: CASSLGLAGETQYF.

This clone was recorded only once. The chain recombines TRBV9 with TRBJ2-2; 12 bases are a match to TRBD1. The CDR3 loop spans 16 amino acids. J gave up 5 bases and V 4 bases, and 6 bases lay outside the gene matches. Germline V CDR1 and CDR2: SGDLS, YYNGEE. The CDR3 spells CASSLGTGGDTGELFF. CDR3 nucleotides: TGTGCCAGCAGCTTAGGGACAGGGGGCGATACCGGGGAGCTGTTTTTT.

This rearrangement joins TRBV13 to TRBJ1-2; perhaps TRBD1 as D (6 bases). The CDR3 consists of 12 residues. V was shortened by 3 bases and J by 8 bases, with 10 bases between the two germline ends. Looked up from germline, CDR1 is PRHDT and CDR2 is FYEKMQ (reference sequence). In DNA, the CDR3 is TGTGCCAGCAGCTTCGCAGGGGAAGGCTACACCTTC. This translates into CASSFAGEGYTF.

The chain recombines TRBV6-1 with TRBJ1-1, with D unresolved. The CDR3 has 13 residues. The ends were cut back, 5 bases at V and 5 bases at J, with 12 bases in the middle. The germline gives CDR1 MNHNS, CDR2 SASEGT. The CDR3 sequence: CASSRTEYTEAFF. The CDR3, as DNA: TGTGCCAGCAGTCGGACGGAGTATACTGAAGCTTTCTTT.

The chain recombines TRBV4-3 with TRBJ1-4; 9 positions match TRBD1. The CDR3 is made up of 15 amino acids. J was trimmed by 4 bases and V by 4 bases; bases with no gene match: 4. The germline gives CDR1 LGHNA, CDR2 YSLEER. The CDR3 sequence is CASSRGTGYNEKLFF. The CDR3 region has the DNA TGCGCCAGCAGCCGTGGGACAGGGTATAATGAAAAACTGTTTTTT.

This chain links TRBV6-1 with TRBJ2-7; 7 bases map to TRBD2. CDR1 is MNHNS, CDR2 SASEGT, per germline. Trimming removed 3 bases from V and 3 bases from J; junction bases left unmatched: 8. The CDR3 totals 15 residues. The CDR3 DNA reads as TGTGCCAGCAGTGACGGTAGCGGGTTCGGCTACGAGCAGTACTTC. Protein product: CASSDGSGFGYEQYF.

The chain couples TRBV15 to TRBJ2-7; possible D gene TRBD2, 5 bases. The CDR3 sequence is 12 residues long. V was clipped by 0 bases and J by 8 bases, with 8 bases between them. CDR1 and CDR2 (germline): LNHNV, YYDKDF (reference sequence). This CDR3 reads CATSRDRGKQYF. CDR3 nucleotide sequence: TGTGCCACCAGCAGAGATCGAGGGAAGCAGTACTTC. Full variable domain (missing parts from reference TRBV15 and TRBJ2-7): DAMVIQNPRYQVTQFGKPVTLSCSQTLNHNVMYWYQQKSSQAPKLLFHYYDKDFNNEADTPDNFQSRRPNTSFCFLDIRSPGLGDTAMYLCATSRDRGKQYFGPGTRLTVT.

This clone was recorded once. V gene TRBV15 combines with J gene TRBJ2-7; perhaps D is TRBD1 or TRBD2 (5 bases each). This CDR3 contains 15 residues. With 3 bases removed from V and 7 bases from J, the gap between germline ends came to 19 bases. CDR1 and CDR2 (germline): LNHNV, YYDKDF (reference sequence). As DNA, the CDR3 is TGTGCCACCAGCAGCGACTTTTGGGGGTCGCGGGAGCAGTACTTC. Amino acid sequence: CATSSDFWGSREQYF. Full variable domain (rest looked up from reference TRBV15 and TRBJ2-7): DAMVIQNPRYQVTQFGKPVTLSCSQTLNHNVMYWYQQKSSQAPKLLFHYYDKDFNNEADTPDNFQSRRPNTSFCFLDIRSPGLGDTAMYLCATSSDFWGSREQYFGPGTRLTVT.

This sequence joins TRBV6-6 and TRBJ2-1; D perhaps matches TRBD2 (6 bases). Germline V lookup: CDR1 MNHNY, CDR2 SVGAGI (reference sequence). The V gene lost 6 bases and the J gene lost 5 bases, with 14 bases spanning the gap. CDR3 length: 14 residues. CDR3 sequence: CASRRLGADNEQFF. CDR3 in DNA: TGTGCCAGCAGGCGACTAGGGGCCGACAATGAGCAGTTCTTC.

This chain links TRBV7-9 with TRBJ1-3; a weak D match, TRBD1 (6 bases). This CDR3 is 14 amino acids long. Trimming left V 1 base short and J 8 bases short, with 12 bases between. CDR1 SEHNR and CDR2 FQNEAQ come from the germline V gene (reference sequence). The CDR3 nucleotides are TGTGCCAGCAGCTTAGATGGCAGGGGAGACACCATATATTTT. This sequence encodes CASSLDGRGDTIYF.

V gene TRBV28 combines with J gene TRBJ1-2, with D uncertain. Germline loops: CDR1 MDHEN, CDR2 SYDVKM. V was cut by 6 bases and J by 4 bases, with 9 bases left in between. CDR3 length equals 12 residues. Here the CDR3 reads CASRPASYGYTF. CDR3 DNA: TGTGCCAGCAGGCCCGCTAGCTATGGCTACACCTTC.

The genes are TRBV5-5 and TRBJ1-3; D not certain. The CDR3 extends over 15 amino acids. CDR1 and CDR2 (germline): SGHKS, YYEKEE (reference sequence). V was trimmed by 6 bases and J by 0 bases, leaving 13 bases between them. This chain's CDR3 is CASNPGKSSGNTIYF. CDR3 DNA sequence: TGTGCCAGCAACCCCGGCAAATCCTCTGGAAACACCATATATTTT.

This clone turned up a few times. V gene TRBV2 combines with J gene TRBJ1-5, with 7 bases identical to TRBD1. The trim removed 7 bases at V and 2 bases at J, leaving 8 bases unmatched. There are 15 residues in the CDR3. CDR1 is SNHLY, CDR2 FYNNEI, per germline. The CDR3 sequence is CASTRGTGGNQPQHF. The DNA of the CDR3 is TGTGCCAGCACCAGGGGGACTGGGGGCAATCAGCCCCAGCATTTT. Looking up the rest from reference TRBV2 and TRBJ1-5 gives the full variable domain: EPEVTQTPSHQVTQMGQEVILRCVPISNHLYFYWYRQILGQKVEFLVSFYNNEISEKSEIFDDQFSVERPDGSNFTLKIRSTKLEDSAMYFCASTRGTGGNQPQHFGDGTRLSIL.

V and J are TRBV6-1 and TRBJ2-7; 7 bases align to TRBD2. V gave up 0 bases and J gave up 3 bases; unmatched junction bases: 2. Germline-derived CDR1 and CDR2 are MNHNS and SASEGT. There are 14 residues in the CDR3. The CDR3 nucleotides read TGTGCCAGCAGTGAAGCGTGGGGGGGCTACGAGCAGTACTTC. Translated: CASSEAWGGYEQYF.

The chain uses TRBV5-1 and TRBJ1-5; no clear D gene. V was clipped by 0 bases and J by 4 bases, with 11 bases between them. Germline V gene data show CDR1 as SGHRS and CDR2 as YFSETQ. This CDR3 contains 15 residues. CDR3 sequence reads: CASSLDMSQNQPQHF. As DNA, the CDR3 is TGCGCCAGCAGCTTGGACATGTCCCAGAATCAGCCCCAGCATTTT.

This clone has only one observation. The V and J genes are TRBV19 and TRBJ2-7, with 12 bases matching TRBD1. From germline, CDR1 is LNHDA and CDR2 SQIVND (reference sequence). The CDR3 extends over 12 amino acids. V shed 8 bases, J shed 6 bases, and the junction held 2 bases outside the gene matches. The CDR3 protein is CASGDRGREQYF. As DNA, the CDR3 is TGTGCCAGTGGGGACAGGGGGCGCGAGCAGTACTTC.

The V call is TRBV10-1, the J call TRBJ2-3; D not certain. The germline V gene has CDR1 WNHNN and CDR2 SYGVQD (reference sequence). V lost 3 bases, J lost 2 bases, and 12 bases lay in between. The CDR3 length is 15 residues. This chain's CDR3 is CASSDIGTPTDTQYF. Here the CDR3 DNA reads TGCGCCAGCAGTGATATCGGCACCCCCACAGATACGCAGTATTTT.

The chain combines TRBV19 with TRBJ2-3; TRBD2 matches 7 bases. Germline V gene data show CDR1 as LNHDA and CDR2 as SQIVND (reference sequence). The CDR3 is made up of 14 amino acids. V lost 7 bases and J lost 0; bases outside the gene matches: 4. The CDR3 here is CASTSGFSTDTQYF. CDR3 in DNA: TGTGCCAGTACTAGCGGCTTTAGCACAGATACGCAGTATTTT.

V is TRBV7-9 and J is TRBJ1-1; no clear D. The CDR3 has 15 amino acids. Germline V gene lookup returns CDR1 SEHNR and CDR2 FQNEAQ (reference sequence). V gave up 5 bases and J gave up 0 bases, with 13 bases separating them. The CDR3 bases are TGTGCCAGCAGCCCTAAGGTCCGTCTGAACACTGAAGCTTTCTTT. Encoded protein: CASSPKVRLNTEAFF.

This chain connects TRBV5-1 to TRBJ2-1; TRBD2 matches at 11 bases. Germline V gene data show CDR1 as SGHRS and CDR2 as YFSETQ. The junction had 5 bases not matched to a gene; V was cut back by 5 bases and J by 4 bases. This CDR3 spans 15 amino acids. The CDR3 coding sequence is TGCGCCAGCAGTCCCGGGACTAGCGGTTACAATGAGCAGTTCTTC. Translating it yields CASSPGTSGYNEQFF. The full variable domain, completed using reference TRBV5-1 and TRBJ2-1, is KAGVTQTPRYLIKTRGQQVTLSCSPISGHRSVSWYQQTPGQGLQFLFEYFSETQRNKGNFPGRFSGRQFSNSRSEMNVSTLELGDSALYLCASSPGTSGYNEQFFGPGTRLTVL.

The rearrangement uses TRBV4-3 and TRBJ2-6; D call uncertain. The V end was cut by 1 base, the J end by 1 base, with 5 bases between. CDR1 is LGHNA and CDR2 is YSLEER in the germline V gene. This CDR3 has 15 amino acids. The CDR3 DNA reads TGCGCCAGCAGCCAAGGCCCGTCTGGGGCCAACGTCCTGACTTTC. Its protein is CASSQGPSGANVLTF.

The chain carries TRBV5-5 and TRBJ2-7, with a tentative D call TRBD1 (6 bases). Germline V gene lookup returns CDR1 SGHKS and CDR2 YYEKEE (reference sequence). The V end was cut by 4 bases, the J end by 0 bases, with 17 bases between. The CDR3 is 16 residues long. The CDR3 protein is CASSLRQAGASYEQYF. The DNA for the CDR3 is TGTGCCAGCAGCCTCCGCCAAGCAGGGGCCTCCTACGAGCAGTACTTC.

The J gene is TRBJ2-5, the V gene TRBV11-2; 12 bases are shared with TRBD2. V gave up 6 bases and J gave up 5 bases; unmatched junction bases: 7. The CDR3 is 15 residues long. Germline assignment: CDR1 SGHAT and CDR2 FQNNGV. This CDR3 is CASRPSGGAWETQYF. CDR3 DNA sequence: TGTGCCAGCAGACCTAGCGGGGGGGCCTGGGAGACCCAGTACTTC.

This clone appeared once. The chain combines TRBV10-3 with TRBJ2-4; TRBD2 aligns across 13 bases. The CDR3 is made up of 17 amino acids. CDR1 and CDR2 from the germline V gene are ENHRY and SYGVKD. The trim removed 11 bases at V and 4 bases at J, leaving 14 bases unmatched. The DNA of the CDR3 is TGTGCCGTCGGGGCCCGAAGGACTAGCGGGGGAAAAAACATTCAGTACTTC. Translating it yields CAVGARRTSGGKNIQYF.

In its sample, this clone was seen a few times. The genes are TRBV27 and TRBJ2-7; 10 bases align to TRBD1. CDR3 length: 15 amino acids. The ends lost 0 bases at V and 6 bases at J; junction bases unmatched: 5. The germline CDR1 and CDR2 sequences are MNHEY and SMNVEV (reference sequence). The DNA of the CDR3 is TGTGCCAGCAGTTTATCGGGACAGGGGAATGGCGAGCAGTACTTC. Residues: CASSLSGQGNGEQYF.

The genes are TRBV10-1 and TRBJ2-1; weak D call: TRBD1 (6 bases). Germline V lookup: CDR1 WNHNN, CDR2 SYGVQD (reference sequence). V lost 3 bases and J 9 bases, leaving 15 bases between the germline ends. This CDR3 is built from 14 residues. CDR3 nucleotide sequence: TGCGCCAGCAGTGAAGGCAGGGGCCATCGTGAGCAGTTCTTC. Translated, it gives CASSEGRGHREQFF.

The chain joins TRBV7-8 to TRBJ1-5, with D possibly TRBD1 on 5 matching bases. Between the trimmed V and J ends, which lost 4 bases and 0 bases, there was a span of 13 bases. This CDR3 is 16 amino acids long. CDR1 and CDR2 (germline): SGHVS, FQNEAQ. The CDR3 DNA reads TGTGCCAGCAGCTCCGACAGAGACCCTAGCAATCAGCCCCAGCATTTT. Protein sequence: CASSSDRDPSNQPQHF.

This chain links TRBV15 with TRBJ2-1, with TRBD1 matching over 12 bases. There are 15 residues in the CDR3. V lost 5 bases, J lost 9 bases, and 8 bases stayed unmatched. Germline V gene data show CDR1 as LNHNV and CDR2 as YYDKDF (reference sequence). The CDR3 nucleotides are TGTGCCACCAGCTTGCCGGGACAGGGGGCCATTGAGCAGTTCTTC. Its protein is CATSLPGQGAIEQFF.

The rearrangement joins TRBV6-1 to TRBJ2-3; 8 nucleotides align to TRBD1. The ends lost 1 base at V and 2 bases at J; junction bases unmatched: 2. This CDR3 has 15 amino acids. Germline V lookup: CDR1 MNHNS, CDR2 SASEGT. CDR3 in DNA: TGTGCCAGCAGTGAAGGGACAGGGTCCACAGATACGCAGTATTTT. It codes for CASSEGTGSTDTQYF.

V gene TRBV18 combines with J gene TRBJ1-2, with TRBD1 matching 7 bases. From germline, CDR1 is KGHSH and CDR2 LQKENI. V shed 6 bases and J 7 bases; nucleotides not matched to a gene: 17. The CDR3 spans 16 residues. CDR3 bases: TGTGCCAGCTCGTTGGGGAGCGGGGACAGAACTATTGGCTACACCTTC. This encodes CASSLGSGDRTIGYTF. Full variable domain (remainder filled in from reference TRBV18 and TRBJ1-2): NAGVMQNPRHLVRRRGQEARLRCSPMKGHSHVYWYRQLPEEGLKFMVYLQKENIIDESGMPKERFSAEFPKEGPSILRIQQVVRGDSAAYFCASSLGSGDRTIGYTFGSGTRLTVV.

V is TRBV29-1 and J is TRBJ2-2; perhaps TRBD1 as D (5 bases). The V gene lost 3 bases and the J gene lost 4 bases, with 9 bases spanning the gap. CDR1 and CDR2 from the germline V gene are SQVTM and ANQGSEA. This CDR3 contains 13 residues. The CDR3 DNA is TGCAGCGTTGATCGCCAGGGCACCGGGGAGCTGTTTTTT. Protein sequence: CSVDRQGTGELFF.